The following is a TCR beta chain sequence with its context. The antigen is undetermined. The data were taken from a study of shared clonotypes between healthy human individuals. Study-level results: Generally, estimated richness proved larger in naive subsets than it did in memory subsets. Tissues were not sampled, only blood, and their repertoires likely differ.

Sequenced by immunoSEQ multiplex PCR; TCRdb stores in-frame clones only, minus some. The top ten clones hold roughly 0.13% of a sample with 2 million to 2.5 million clones, approximately 94% of them seen once. What was sequenced was naive CD4+ T cells sorted from blood. Subset indicated: CD45RA+ positively selected. The sequence was collected from a young man in good health.

The CDR3 sequence: CASSFAGGTGELFF. The CDR3 region has the DNA TGTGCCAGCAGTTTTGCGGGTGGAACCGGGGAGCTGTTTTTT. The chain joins TRBV28 to TRBJ2-2; TRBD2 is a possible D gene (5 bases). Per germline, CDR1 MDHEN and CDR2 SYDVKM. V lost 3 bases and J 5 bases, leaving 10 bases between the germline ends. CDR3 length: 14 residues.